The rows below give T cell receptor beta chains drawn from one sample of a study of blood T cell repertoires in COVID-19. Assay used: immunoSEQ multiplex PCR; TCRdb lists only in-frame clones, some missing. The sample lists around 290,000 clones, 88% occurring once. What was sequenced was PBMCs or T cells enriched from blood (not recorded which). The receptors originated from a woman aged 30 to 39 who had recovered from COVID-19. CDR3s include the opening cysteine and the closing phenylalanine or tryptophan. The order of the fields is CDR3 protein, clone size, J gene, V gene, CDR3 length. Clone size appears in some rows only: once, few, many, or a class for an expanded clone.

CASSQVLPSGGASLSEQYF	NA	TRBJ2-7	TRBV3-1/TRBV3-2	19
CASSTGQGYGYTF	NA	TRBJ1-2	TRBV11-2	13
CASSPNATGGRDTQYF	NA	TRBJ2-3	TRBV7-3	16
CASSLTVNYGYTF	NA	TRBJ1-2	TRBV27	13
CASSPGAPGRPDDEQFF	NA	TRBJ2-1	TRBV7-7	17
CASSQAGPGLLSEQYF	NA	TRBJ2-7	TRBV3-1/TRBV3-2	16
CASSQGTGLAGGHEQFF	NA	TRBJ2-1	TRBV4-2	17
CASSLPLSNEQFF	NA	TRBJ2-1	TRBV27	13
CASSTGTRSTIYF	NA	TRBJ1-3	TRBV5-6	13
CASSPWESWGSIEYF	NA	TRBJ2-4	TRBV7-3	15
CASQRLDAYEQYF	NA	TRBJ2-7	TRBV28	13
CASHERVTGTGGAREQFF	NA	TRBJ2-1	TRBV2	18
CASSLPQGANSPLHF	NA	TRBJ1-6	TRBV28	15
CASSQAHYEQYF	NA	TRBJ2-7	TRBV6-1	12
CASIPTGSREQFF	NA	TRBJ2-1	TRBV2	13
CASSRSNIKRYNEQFF	NA	TRBJ2-1	TRBV7-3	16
CSAHLTLTGELFF	NA	TRBJ2-2	TRBV29-1	13
CASSVTGGSQPQHF	once	TRBJ1-5	TRBV27	14
CASSRWDSNEQFF	NA	TRBJ2-1	TRBV5-6	13
CASSPLSDARVNSPLHF	NA	TRBJ1-6	TRBV18	17
CSASGGGYTF	NA	TRBJ1-2	TRBV20-1	10
CASSYSRQTHYEQYF	few	TRBJ2-7	TRBV6-5	15
CASSFGQGSTYEQYF	NA	TRBJ2-7	TRBV28	15